The 14 T cell receptor beta chains in this list originate from one sample, sequenced in a study of spatial heterogeneity in lung cancer. MiXCR, applied by TCRdb to the 5' RACE reads, yields one record per CDR3 protein. The sample includes 110,000 or so distinct CDR3 sequences, under 14% of them seen just once. The time point is: blood at routine non-recurrence follow-up after resection. Specimen: PBMCs, collected at follow-up. The receptors stem from a female donor with early-stage non-small cell lung cancer.

This clonotype was detected a few times. The V gene is TRBV28, the J gene TRBJ1-1, with TRBD1 identical over 10 bases. The germline CDR1 and CDR2 sequences are MDHEN and SYDVKM. V shed 6 bases, J shed 1 base, and the junction held 5 bases outside the gene matches. This CDR3 spans 15 amino acids. CDR3: CASRRTGGRNTEAFF. DNA for the CDR3: TGTGCCAGCAGACGGACAGGGGGAAGGAACACTGAAGCTTTCTTT.

This clonotype was counted many times. The gene calls are TRBV20-1 and TRBJ2-1; D gene uncertain. Germline V gene lookup returns CDR1 DFQATT and CDR2 SNEGSKA (reference sequence). The CDR3 is 16 residues long. With 3 bases removed from V and 2 bases from J, the gap between germline ends came to 17 bases. DNA for the CDR3: TGCAGTGCTAGGGGAACAATAGCAGGCGCCTACAATGAGCAGTTCTTC. Translated: CSARGTIAGAYNEQFF.

V usage is TRBV29-1 and J usage is TRBJ2-1; D is possibly TRBD2 (5 bases). The CDR3 is 11 residues long. Germline loops: CDR1 SQVTM, CDR2 ANQGSEA. V lost 4 bases and J lost 5, with 6 bases in between. The CDR3 is CSVALDNEQFF. CDR3 sequence (DNA): TGCAGCGTTGCACTAGACAATGAGCAGTTCTTC.

This clonotype was seen once. One junction end disagrees with the germline gene, perhaps due to a read error. This chain links TRBV11-2 with TRBJ2-3, with 8 bases matching TRBD1. Germline-derived CDR1 and CDR2 are SGHAT and FQNNGV. The CDR3 spans 16 residues. DNA for the CDR3: TGTGCCAGCAGCTTACAGGGGGCTCCTAGCACAGCTACGCAGTATTTT. Translation gives CASSLQGAPSTATQYF.

V and J are TRBV9 and TRBJ2-1; D not resolved. The CDR3 consists of 16 residues. V lost 4 bases and J lost 4, with 18 bases in between. The germline CDR1 and CDR2 sequences are SGDLS and YYNGEE. DNA for the CDR3: TGTGCCAGCAGCCCCCGGGTCCTCTTGACGTACAATGAGCAGTTCTTC. Residues: CASSPRVLLTYNEQFF.

This clonotype has a handful of counts. As DNA, the CDR3 is TGTGCCAGCAGTGAGACTGAGTATGGCTACACCTTC. Its translation: CASSETEYGYTF. The gene calls are TRBV6-1 and TRBJ1-2; D not resolved. Germline V gene lookup returns CDR1 MNHNS and CDR2 SASEGT. The CDR3 length is 12 residues. The germline V and J ends were trimmed by 3 bases and 5 bases, with 7 bases remaining between them.

This clonotype has only a few counts. The V call is TRBV7-2, the J call TRBJ1-2; 10 nucleotides line up with TRBD1. V was clipped by 5 bases and J by 5 bases; unmatched bases: 11. The CDR3 consists of 16 residues. The germline gives CDR1 SGHTA, CDR2 FQGNSA. CDR3 protein: CASSTTGTGARYGYTF. Here the CDR3 DNA reads TGTGCCAGCAGCACCACGGGGACAGGGGCTCGGTATGGCTACACCTTC. Full variable domain (missing parts from reference TRBV7-2 and TRBJ1-2): GAGVSQSPSNKVTEKGKDVELRCDPISGHTALYWYRQSLGQGLEFLIYFQGNSAPDKSGLPSDRFSAERTGGSVSTLTIQRTQQEDSAVYLCASSTTGTGARYGYTFGSGTRLTVV.

This clonotype came up a few times. This sequence joins TRBV19 and TRBJ2-5, with 9 positions matching TRBD1. V shed 2 bases and J 0 bases; nucleotides not matched to a gene: 7. This CDR3 spans 17 amino acids. Germline-derived CDR1 and CDR2 are LNHDA and SQIVND (reference sequence). CDR3 protein: CASSIIWTGANQETQYF. Here the CDR3 DNA reads TGTGCCAGTAGTATAATTTGGACAGGGGCGAACCAAGAGACCCAGTACTTC.

As regards this clonotype: One end of the junction fails to match germline, which may point to a read error. The rearrangement links TRBV7-7 to TRBJ2-1; tentative D call: TRBD2 (6 bases). CDR3 length: 16 residues. Per germline, CDR1 SSHAT and CDR2 FNYEAQ (reference sequence). The CDR3 loop reads CASSSGGRARSNEQFF. CDR3 nucleotide sequence: TGTGCTAGCAGCTCTGGAGGGCGGGCCCGGTCAAATGAGCAGTTCTTC.

This clonotype was seen only a few times. J is TRBJ1-1 and V is TRBV6-2 or TRBV6-3; a weak D match, TRBD1 (6 bases). The germline V gene encodes CDR1 MNHEY and CDR2 SVGEGT. Trimming shortened V by 6 bases and J by 1 base, and 12 bases separated the two germline ends. This CDR3 contains 14 residues. The CDR3 is CASSQTGTNTEAFF. CDR3 bases: TGTGCCAGCAGCCAGACAGGAACGAACACTGAAGCTTTCTTT.

This clonotype was found many times. The chain carries TRBV3-1 and TRBJ1-5; D gene unclear. Trimming took 0 bases from V and 1 from J, leaving 7 bases between them. Germline values: CDR1 LGHDT, CDR2 YNNKEL (reference sequence). The CDR3 covers 15 residues. The CDR3 region has the DNA TGTGCCAGCAGCCAAGAAGGACGCAGCAATCAGCCCCAGCATTTT. The encoded protein is CASSQEGRSNQPQHF.

This chain uses TRBV11-3 with TRBJ1-5; D ambiguous. The CDR3 runs to 13 residues. Trimming left V 3 bases short and J 0 bases short, with 3 bases between. The germline gives CDR1 SGHNT, CDR2 YENEEA. CDR3 bases: TGTGCCAGCAGCTTCAATAGCAATCAGCCCCAGCATTTT. Protein: CASSFNSNQPQHF.

This clonotype has a count of ten or more. This sequence joins TRBV12-3 or TRBV12-4 and TRBJ2-7; 12 bases fit TRBD2. Unmatched junction bases numbered 10, after V lost 5 bases and J lost 5 bases. This CDR3 comprises 16 residues. Here the CDR3 reads CASSTGRLAGVHEQYF. The DNA of the CDR3 is TGTGCCAGCAGTACCGGCCGACTAGCGGGAGTACACGAGCAGTACTTC.

This clonotype was counted only a few times. The chain has TRBV14 and TRBJ2-5; D is ambiguous. The CDR3 spans 13 residues. CDR1 and CDR2 (germline): SGHDN, FVKESK. Trimming pared 7 bases from V and 2 bases from J, leaving 11 bases between. DNA for the CDR3: TGTGCCAGCAACTCAGGAAATCAAGAGACCCAGTACTTC. This gives the protein CASNSGNQETQYF. Filled out from reference TRBV14 and TRBJ2-5, the complete variable domain reads EAGVTQFPSHSVIEKGQTVTLRCDPISGHDNLYWYRRVMGKEIKFLLHFVKESKQDESGMPNNRFLAERTGGTYSTLKVQPAELEDSGVYFCASNSGNQETQYFGPGTRLLVL.